A selection of T cell receptor beta chains follows, all from one sample in a study of blood T cell repertoires in COVID-19. Method: immunoSEQ multiplex PCR; TCRdb's copy keeps in-frame clones and lacks some. Of approximately 210,000 clones listed, more than 80% are singletons. Sequenced sample: peripheral blood. The receptors come from a woman older than 75 with COVID-19, enrolled during active disease. CDR3s include the opening cysteine and the closing phenylalanine or tryptophan. D genes are given only for firm matches. Clone size is given for some rows only: seen once, a few or many times, or a class if the clone is expanded.

j_call: TRBJ2-3; clone_size: .; v_call: TRBV9; d_call: TRBD1; cdr3_nt: TGTGCCAGCAGCTTCCGGGACAGGGGGGTAGCGGGGAGAGAAGATACGCAGTATTTT; cdr3_aa: CASSFRDRGVAGREDTQYF
j_call: TRBJ2-3; clone_size: .; v_call: TRBV28; d_call: TRBD2; cdr3_nt: TGTGCCACCAATCCACCAGCGGGAGGGTCCTCAGATACGCAGTATTTT; cdr3_aa: CATNPPAGGSSDTQYF
j_call: TRBJ2-7; clone_size: once; v_call: TRBV5-1; d_call: TRBD1; cdr3_nt: TGCGCCAGCAGCTTGGCCCCCGGGACAGCCTACTACGAGCAGTACTTC; cdr3_aa: CASSLAPGTAYYEQYF
j_call: TRBJ2-7; clone_size: few; v_call: TRBV5-1; d_call: TRBD2; cdr3_nt: TGCGCCAGCAGCCCCCTAGGTAGCGGGGGTTCCTACGAGCAGTACTTC; cdr3_aa: CASSPLGSGGSYEQYF
j_call: TRBJ1-2; clone_size: once; v_call: TRBV28; d_call: TRBD1; cdr3_nt: TGTGCCAGCACCCTGGGGACAGGGGGCGTCGGCTACACCTTC; cdr3_aa: CASTLGTGGVGYTF
j_call: TRBJ2-7; clone_size: .; v_call: TRBV18; d_call: TRBD1; cdr3_nt: TGTGCCAGCTCACCTACGACAGGGAACTACGAGCAGTACTTC; cdr3_aa: CASSPTTGNYEQYF
j_call: TRBJ2-5; clone_size: .; v_call: TRBV2; d_call: .; cdr3_nt: TGTGCCAGCAGTGAACGGGAGACCCAGTACTTC; cdr3_aa: CASSERETQYF
j_call: TRBJ2-3; clone_size: once; v_call: TRBV19; d_call: .; cdr3_nt: TGTGCCAGTAGTATAGGGCCGGGTAGCACAGATACGCAGTATTTT; cdr3_aa: CASSIGPGSTDTQYF
j_call: TRBJ2-7; clone_size: .; v_call: TRBV7-8; d_call: .; cdr3_nt: TGTGCCAGCAGCTTACTGAGGGAGGAATGGGCCTACGAGCAGTACTTC; cdr3_aa: CASSLLREEWAYEQYF
j_call: TRBJ2-2; clone_size: .; v_call: TRBV11-2; d_call: .; cdr3_nt: TGTGCCAGCGGGCCCGGCCCGACGCCAACCGGGGAGCTGTTTTTT; cdr3_aa: CASGPGPTPTGELFF
j_call: TRBJ2-5; clone_size: .; v_call: TRBV14; d_call: TRBD1; cdr3_nt: TGTGCCAGCAGCCAAGAGGACAGGAGACAAGAGACCCAGTACTTC; cdr3_aa: CASSQEDRRQETQYF
j_call: TRBJ2-1; clone_size: .; v_call: TRBV4-2; d_call: .; cdr3_nt: TGTGCCAGCAGCCAAGCTCCCCCATCGGGAGACAATGAGCAGTTCTTC; cdr3_aa: CASSQAPPSGDNEQFF
j_call: TRBJ2-1; clone_size: .; v_call: TRBV18; d_call: .; cdr3_nt: TGTGCCAGCCACTCGAGGGAGTTGGACAATGAGCAGTTCTTC; cdr3_aa: CASHSRELDNEQFF
j_call: TRBJ2-3; clone_size: .; v_call: TRBV20-1; d_call: .; cdr3_nt: TGCAGTGCTAAGGGGGAAAATACGCAGTATTTT; cdr3_aa: CSAKGENTQYF
j_call: TRBJ2-7; clone_size: .; v_call: TRBV15; d_call: TRBD1; cdr3_nt: TGTGCCACCAGCAGAGCAGGGGGCGGCGGGAACGAGCAGTACTTC; cdr3_aa: CATSRAGGGGNEQYF
j_call: TRBJ1-2; clone_size: .; v_call: TRBV4-1; d_call: TRBD1; cdr3_nt: TGCGCCAGCAGTCCAGGGGGAGTTCTCCGGACTTATGGCTACACCTTC; cdr3_aa: CASSPGGVLRTYGYTF
j_call: TRBJ2-7; clone_size: once; v_call: TRBV28; d_call: .; cdr3_nt: TGTGCCAGCAGCCGCCGTTCAGGGGTGGGCGAGCAGTACTTC; cdr3_aa: CASSRRSGVGEQYF
j_call: TRBJ2-1; clone_size: .; v_call: TRBV5-1; d_call: .; cdr3_nt: TGCGCCAGCAGGTTCGACCGGGGGTTGGAATTCTTC; cdr3_aa: CASRFDRGLEFF
j_call: TRBJ2-7; clone_size: .; v_call: TRBV28; d_call: .; cdr3_nt: TGTGCCAGCAGTTTGTTCGGGGCCTACGAGCAGTACTTC; cdr3_aa: CASSLFGAYEQYF
j_call: TRBJ2-5; clone_size: .; v_call: TRBV29-1; d_call: TRBD1; cdr3_nt: TGCAGCGTTGAAGACCACAGGGGAAGGGAGACCCAGTACTTC; cdr3_aa: CSVEDHRGRETQYF
j_call: TRBJ2-1; clone_size: .; v_call: TRBV28; d_call: TRBD1; cdr3_nt: TGTGCCAGCAGTTTGACAGGGGGAAATGAGCAGTTCTTC; cdr3_aa: CASSLTGGNEQFF
j_call: TRBJ2-5; clone_size: .; v_call: TRBV2; d_call: .; cdr3_nt: TGTGCCAGCAGCCCATCCCTTCCGGGGGAGACCCAGTACTTC; cdr3_aa: CASSPSLPGETQYF
j_call: TRBJ2-1; clone_size: .; v_call: TRBV5-6; d_call: .; cdr3_nt: TGTGCCAGCAGCTTGCAAAATGAGCAGTTCTTC; cdr3_aa: CASSLQNEQFF
j_call: TRBJ2-2; clone_size: .; v_call: TRBV10-3; d_call: .; cdr3_nt: TGTGCCATCAAAGGGACACAGACGGTCGGGGGGGAGCTGTTTTTT; cdr3_aa: CAIKGTQTVGGELFF
j_call: TRBJ1-5; clone_size: medium-sized; v_call: TRBV6-6; d_call: .; cdr3_nt: TGTGCCAGCAGTCCCCGCCGGCGGCAGGGATCTTATCAGCCCCAGCATTTT; cdr3_aa: CASSPRRRQGSYQPQHF
j_call: TRBJ2-3; clone_size: few; v_call: TRBV7-9; d_call: TRBD2; cdr3_nt: TGTGCCAGCAGCTTGGGACTAGTGGCAGATACGCAGTATTTT; cdr3_aa: CASSLGLVADTQYF
j_call: TRBJ2-4; clone_size: .; v_call: TRBV3-1/TRBV3-2; d_call: TRBD1; cdr3_nt: TGTGCCAGCAGCTACCGAGAGGGGGCGCCCAAAAACATTCAGTACTTC; cdr3_aa: CASSYREGAPKNIQYF
j_call: TRBJ2-1; clone_size: once; v_call: TRBV5-1; d_call: TRBD2; cdr3_nt: TGCGCCAGCAGCTTCGGGACTAGCGGGAGCAATGAGCAGTTCTTC; cdr3_aa: CASSFGTSGSNEQFF
j_call: TRBJ1-2; clone_size: once; v_call: TRBV6-5; d_call: .; cdr3_nt: TGTGCCAGCAGCCTGTCAGGGCCTTATGGCTACACCTTC; cdr3_aa: CASSLSGPYGYTF